This T cell receptor (beta chain) was recovered during a study of cytomegalovirus exposure and HLA in healthy donors. The study's findings and limits: As a later analysis showed, a missense DCLRE1C variant was linked to trimming of TCR beta V- and J-genes. Later findings reportedly placed an Asian-associated ancestry cluster below the approximately 650-donor mean for N-insertions.

Germline V gives CDR1 SGHVS, CDR2 FNYEAQ. There are 16 residues in the CDR3. Trimming removed 9 bases from V and 7 bases from J, with 28 bases in between. Note on this clone: Its antigen is as yet unknown.

Amplification used 60 Vbeta primers and 13 Jbeta primers. Assay: immunoSEQ multiplex PCR; the TCRdb copy retains only in-frame clones and omits some. Among over 110,000 clones listed, 82% were seen once. The rearrangement uses TRBV7-6 and TRBJ2-7; a weak D match, TRBD2 (5 bases). The receptor's source is a male donor in good health and CMV-seronegative. The source material was PBMCs. The CDR3 DNA follows: TGTGCCAGGAAGACCGGCACAGTAAAAAATCCGGGAGAGCAGTACTTC. This encodes CARKTGTVKNPGEQYF.